The 14 T cell receptor beta chains in this list originate from one sample, sequenced in a study of Tregs in tolerant kidney transplant recipients. Here immunoSEQ multiplex PCR was the method, and the copy in TCRdb shows in-frame clones only, minus some. The table includes fewer than 100,000 clones, approximately 90% detected once. Sequenced here: Tregs from blood, sampled before the transplant. These receptors were collected from a human donor who received a combined kidney and bone marrow transplant.

This clone appeared a single time. CDR3 protein: CASRANYYEQYF. The CDR3 nucleotides read TGTGCCTCCCGGGCCAACTATTACGAGCAGTACTTC. The J gene is TRBJ2-7, the V gene TRBV19; no clear D. The germline V gene encodes CDR1 LNHDA and CDR2 SQIVND (reference sequence). The V and J ends lost 11 bases and 4 bases respectively, with 15 bases between them. The CDR3 has 12 residues.

The chain employs TRBV9 and TRBJ1-1, with TRBD1 as a possible D gene (6 bases). The V end was cut by 0 bases, the J end by 6 bases, with 9 bases between. Per germline, CDR1 SGDLS and CDR2 YYNGEE. The CDR3 sequence is 13 residues long. CDR3 bases: TGTGCCAGCAGCGTAGATCCAGGGGCTGAAGCTTTCTTT. Protein sequence: CASSVDPGAEAFF.

V usage is TRBV30 and J usage is TRBJ2-5; 9 nucleotides agree with TRBD2. Germline V gene sequence: CDR1 GTSNPN, CDR2 SVGIG (reference sequence). V was pared by 3 bases and J by 0 bases, with 8 bases of the junction left unmatched. The CDR3 covers 16 residues. The CDR3 loop is CAWRFSGSGYQETQYF. In DNA, the CDR3 is TGTGCCTGGAGATTTAGCGGGAGCGGGTACCAAGAGACCCAGTACTTC.

In this sample, this clone turned up a few times. The genes are TRBV6-1 and TRBJ1-5; a weak D match, TRBD1 (6 bases). Germline loops: CDR1 MNHNS, CDR2 SASEGT. This CDR3 has 16 residues. V lost 3 bases, J lost 10 bases, and 22 bases lay in between. CDR3 residues: CASSDSGGGPSQPQHF. The DNA of the CDR3 is TGTGCCAGCAGTGATTCAGGCGGGGGGCCGTCCCAACCCCAGCATTTT.

The chain carries TRBV6-5 and TRBJ1-2; possibly TRBD1 for D (5 bases). The CDR3 has 15 amino acids. Deletions cut 2 bases from V and 2 bases from J, with 12 bases between. Germline loops: CDR1 MNHEY, CDR2 SVGAGI. As DNA, the CDR3 is TGTGCCAGCAGTTACAACTTGGGGGGGAACTATGGCTACACCTTC. This gives the protein CASSYNLGGNYGYTF.

The J gene is TRBJ1-1, the V gene TRBV2, with D perhaps matching TRBD1 (6 bases). The CDR3 contains 14 residues. Germline CDR1 is SNHLY and CDR2 is FYNNEI. The V gene lost 7 bases and the J gene lost 0 bases, with 12 bases spanning the gap. The CDR3 nucleotides are TGTGCCAGCAACCCAGGGGAGATGAACACTGAAGCTTTCTTT. This encodes CASNPGEMNTEAFF.

The rearrangement uses TRBV10-1 and TRBJ2-1; 8 bases align to TRBD2. Germline V CDR1 and CDR2: WNHNN, SYGVQD (reference sequence). The CDR3 runs to 13 residues. J lost 6 bases, V lost 6 bases, and 4 bases had no gene match. Written as DNA, the CDR3 is TGCGCCAGCAGCGCCGGGACTAGCAATGAGCAGTTCTTC. Translating gives CASSAGTSNEQFF.

In DNA, the CDR3 is TGTGCCAGCAGTTTCTCCGGGACAGGGGACCGGGAGCAGTACTTC. This codes for CASSFSGTGDREQYF. J is TRBJ2-7 and V is TRBV28; 10 bases map to TRBD1. Germline assignment: CDR1 MDHEN and CDR2 SYDVKM. With 3 bases clipped from V and 7 bases from J, the junction kept 9 bases outside the gene matches. CDR3 length: 15 amino acids.

The sample holds one count of this clone. The chain has TRBV9 and TRBJ2-2; D is perhaps TRBD1 (6 bases). Germline CDR1 is SGDLS and CDR2 is YYNGEE. The CDR3 is 15 residues long. The ends were cut back, 3 bases at V and 4 bases at J, with 13 bases in the middle. The DNA for the CDR3 is TGTGCCAGCAGCGCCGGACAGACGGGCACCGGGGAGCTGTTTTTT. Amino acid sequence: CASSAGQTGTGELFF. Filled out from reference TRBV9 and TRBJ2-2, the complete variable domain reads DSGVTQTPKHLITATGQRVTLRCSPRSGDLSVYWYQQSLDQGLQFLIQYYNGEERAKGNILERFSAQQFPDLHSELNLSSLELGDSALYFCASSAGQTGTGELFFGEGSRLTVL.

V is TRBV19 and J is TRBJ1-5, with unresolved D. In germline, CDR1 is LNHDA, CDR2 SQIVND (reference sequence). Trimming pared 3 bases from V and 7 bases from J, leaving 13 bases between. This CDR3 comprises 14 residues. CDR3 region: CASSMERVGQPQHF. CDR3 in DNA: TGTGCCAGTAGTATGGAAAGGGTAGGACAGCCCCAGCATTTT.

The CDR3 nucleotides are TGTGCCAGCAGCCGAAAAAGCGGAATCCGTAACAATGAGCAGTTCTTC. It is translated as CASSRKSGIRNNEQFF. V usage is TRBV14 and J usage is TRBJ2-1; a possible D gene is TRBD2 (5 bases). V gave up 4 bases and J gave up 5 bases, with 18 bases separating them. The V gene's germline CDR1 is SGHDN and CDR2 FVKESK. This CDR3 has 16 amino acids.

The chain has TRBV18 and TRBJ1-2, with D unclear. Germline CDR1 and CDR2: KGHSH and LQKENI. The CDR3 extends over 13 amino acids. V was cut by 6 bases and J by 7 bases, with 15 bases left in between. DNA for the CDR3: TGTGCCAGCTCCGTGGTAGGGAGAGGTGGCTACACCTTC. Its protein product is CASSVVGRGGYTF.

This chain joins TRBV7-8 and TRBJ2-2; D not certain. Germline assignment: CDR1 SGHVS and CDR2 FQNEAQ. The CDR3 contains 12 residues. The V end was cut by 5 bases, the J end by 3 bases, with 4 bases between. The CDR3 nucleotides are TGTGCCAGCAGCCTCTACACCGGGGAGCTGTTTTTT. Translating gives CASSLYTGELFF.

J is TRBJ2-7 and V is TRBV7-2; 7 nucleotides match TRBD2. With V trimmed by 3 bases and J by 1 base, 6 bases remained unmatched. In germline, CDR1 is SGHTA, CDR2 FQGNSA. The CDR3 extends over 15 amino acids. The CDR3 region is CASSFTSGLSYEQYF. The CDR3 coding sequence is TGTGCCAGCAGCTTCACCTCGGGACTATCCTACGAGCAGTACTTC.